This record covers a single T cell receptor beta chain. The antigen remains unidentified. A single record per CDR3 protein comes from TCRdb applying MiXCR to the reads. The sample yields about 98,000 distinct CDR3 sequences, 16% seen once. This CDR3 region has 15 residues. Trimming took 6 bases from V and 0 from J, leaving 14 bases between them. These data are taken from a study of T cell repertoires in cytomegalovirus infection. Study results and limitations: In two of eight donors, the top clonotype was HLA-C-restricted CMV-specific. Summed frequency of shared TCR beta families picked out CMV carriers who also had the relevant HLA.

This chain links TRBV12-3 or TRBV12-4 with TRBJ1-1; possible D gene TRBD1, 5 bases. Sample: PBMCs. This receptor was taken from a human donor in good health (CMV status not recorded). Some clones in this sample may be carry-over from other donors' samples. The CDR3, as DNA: TGTGCCAGCAGCGCAGGGATTCTGATGAACACTGAAGCTTTCTTT. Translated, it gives CASSAGILMNTEAFF.